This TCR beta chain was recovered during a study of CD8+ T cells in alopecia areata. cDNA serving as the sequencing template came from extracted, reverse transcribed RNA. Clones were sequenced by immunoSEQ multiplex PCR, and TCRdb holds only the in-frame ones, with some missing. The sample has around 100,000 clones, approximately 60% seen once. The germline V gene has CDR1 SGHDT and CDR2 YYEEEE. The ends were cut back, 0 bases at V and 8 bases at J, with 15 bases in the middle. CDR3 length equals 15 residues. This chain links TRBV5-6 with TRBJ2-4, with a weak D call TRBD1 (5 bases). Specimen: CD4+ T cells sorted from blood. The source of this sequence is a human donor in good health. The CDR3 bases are TGTGCCAGCAGCTTGGTGGCCAGGGCGGCGGACATTCAGTACTTC. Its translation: CASSLVARAADIQYF.